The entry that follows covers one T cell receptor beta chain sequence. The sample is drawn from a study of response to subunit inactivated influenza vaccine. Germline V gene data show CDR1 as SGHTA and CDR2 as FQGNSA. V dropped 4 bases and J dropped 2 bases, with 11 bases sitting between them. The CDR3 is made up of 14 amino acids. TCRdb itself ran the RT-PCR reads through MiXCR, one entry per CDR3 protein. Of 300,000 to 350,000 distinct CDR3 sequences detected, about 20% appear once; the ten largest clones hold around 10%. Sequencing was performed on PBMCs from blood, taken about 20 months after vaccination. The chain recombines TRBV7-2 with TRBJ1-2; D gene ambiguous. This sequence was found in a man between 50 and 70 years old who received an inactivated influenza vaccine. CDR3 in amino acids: CASSSSTMNYGYTF. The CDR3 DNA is TGTGCCAGCAGCTCCTCGACAATGAACTATGGCTACACCTTC.